The source of this TCR beta chain is a study of T-cell memory formation after mild COVID-19. Findings and caveats of the study: Unconfirmed was the SARS-CoV-2 specificity of second-wave clones that peaked on day 37. The study found contracting CD4+ clones mainly in CM and EM and contracting CD8+ clones in EMRA.

This clonotype turned up a few times. Antigen: not known. In TCRdb, the 5' RACE reads were re-called with MiXCR into one record per CDR3 protein. The sample gives 250,000 or so distinct CDR3 sequences, approximately 9% of which show up once; 22% is in the top ten. CDR3 size: 14 residues. Germline trimming cut 3 bases from V and 7 bases from J; bases unmatched to any gene: 5. Germline CDR1 SGHRS, CDR2 YFSETQ. The source of this sequence is a man aged 18 to 35 who had mild COVID-19 (a few samples of this study predate the infection). Cell type and time point are not known. The sequencing input was PBMCs or a T cell subset sorted from them (not recorded which). J is TRBJ2-7 and V is TRBV5-1; 12 nucleotides align to TRBD1. The CDR3 loop reads CASSSGQGAEEQYF. Written as DNA, the CDR3 is TGCGCCAGCAGCTCGGGACAGGGGGCGGAGGAGCAGTACTTC.